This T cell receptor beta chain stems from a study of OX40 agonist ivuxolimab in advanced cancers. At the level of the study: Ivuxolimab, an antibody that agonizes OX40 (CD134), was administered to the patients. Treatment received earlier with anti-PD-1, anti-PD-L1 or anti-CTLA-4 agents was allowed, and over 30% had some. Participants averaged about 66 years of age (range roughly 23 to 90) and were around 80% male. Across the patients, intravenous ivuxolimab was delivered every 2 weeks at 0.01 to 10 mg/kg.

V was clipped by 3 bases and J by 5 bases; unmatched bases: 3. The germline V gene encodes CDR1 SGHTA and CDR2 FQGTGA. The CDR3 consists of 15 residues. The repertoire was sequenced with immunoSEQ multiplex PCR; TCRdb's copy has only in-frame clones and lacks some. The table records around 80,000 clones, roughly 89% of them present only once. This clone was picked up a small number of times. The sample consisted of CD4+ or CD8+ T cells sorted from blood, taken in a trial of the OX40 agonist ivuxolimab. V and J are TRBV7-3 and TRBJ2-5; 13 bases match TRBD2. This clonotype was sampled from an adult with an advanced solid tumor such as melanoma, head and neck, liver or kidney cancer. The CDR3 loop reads CASSLGLAGSETQYF. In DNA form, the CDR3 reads TGTGCCAGCAGCTTGGGACTAGCGGGAAGTGAGACCCAGTACTTC.